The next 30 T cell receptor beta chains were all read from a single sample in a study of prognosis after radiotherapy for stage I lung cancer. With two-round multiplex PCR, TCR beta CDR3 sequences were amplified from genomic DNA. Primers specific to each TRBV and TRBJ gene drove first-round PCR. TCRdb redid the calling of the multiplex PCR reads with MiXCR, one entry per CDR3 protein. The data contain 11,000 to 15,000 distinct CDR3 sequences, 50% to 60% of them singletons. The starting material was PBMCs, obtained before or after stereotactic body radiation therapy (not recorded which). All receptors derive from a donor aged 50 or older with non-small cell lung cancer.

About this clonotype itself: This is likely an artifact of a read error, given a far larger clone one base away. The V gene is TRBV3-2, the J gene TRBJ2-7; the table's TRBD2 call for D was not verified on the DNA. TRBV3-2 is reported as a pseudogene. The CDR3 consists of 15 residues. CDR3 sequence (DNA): TGTGCCAGCAGAAGGGGACTAGCGGGAGTAGACGAGCAGTACTTC. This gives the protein CASRRGLAGVDEQYF.

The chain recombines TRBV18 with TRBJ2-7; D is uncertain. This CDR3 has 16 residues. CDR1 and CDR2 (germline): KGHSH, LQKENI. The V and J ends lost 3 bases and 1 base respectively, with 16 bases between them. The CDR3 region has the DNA TGTGCCAGCTCACCCCCGCGCGCAGAGTGTTCCTACGAGCAGTACTTC. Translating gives CASSPPRAECSYEQYF.

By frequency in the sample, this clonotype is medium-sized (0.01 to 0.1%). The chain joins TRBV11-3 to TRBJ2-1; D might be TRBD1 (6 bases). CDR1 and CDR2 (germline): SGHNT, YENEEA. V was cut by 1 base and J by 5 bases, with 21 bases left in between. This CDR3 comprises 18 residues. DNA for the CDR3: TGTGCCAGCAGCTTAGTTATGGGGGTTGTGACAGGCCACAATGAGCAGTTCTTC. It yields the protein CASSLVMGVVTGHNEQFF.

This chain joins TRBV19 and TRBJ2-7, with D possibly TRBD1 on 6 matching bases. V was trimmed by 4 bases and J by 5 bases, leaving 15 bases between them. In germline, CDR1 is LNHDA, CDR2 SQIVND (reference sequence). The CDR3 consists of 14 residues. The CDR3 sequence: CASSTRAGADEQYF. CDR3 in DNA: TGTGCCAGTAGTACCCGTGCAGGGGCCGACGAGCAGTACTTC. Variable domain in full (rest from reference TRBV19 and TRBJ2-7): DGGITQSPKYLFRKEGQNVTLSCEQNLNHDAMYWYRQDPGQGLRLIYYSQIVNDFQKGDIAEGYSVSREKKESFPLTVTSAQKNPTAFYLCASSTRAGADEQYFGPGTRLTVT.

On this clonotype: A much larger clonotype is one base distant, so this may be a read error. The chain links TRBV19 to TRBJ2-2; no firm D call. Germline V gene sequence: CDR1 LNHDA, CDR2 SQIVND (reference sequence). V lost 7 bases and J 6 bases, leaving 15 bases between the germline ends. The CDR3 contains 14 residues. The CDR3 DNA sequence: TGTGCCAGTAACCCCGCAGTGGGGTCCGGGGAGCTGTTTTTT. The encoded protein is CASNPAVGSGELFF.

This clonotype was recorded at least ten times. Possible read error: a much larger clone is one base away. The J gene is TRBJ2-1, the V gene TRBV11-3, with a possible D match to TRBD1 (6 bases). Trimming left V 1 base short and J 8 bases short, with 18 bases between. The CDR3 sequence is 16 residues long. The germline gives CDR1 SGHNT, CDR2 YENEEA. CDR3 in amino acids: CASSLALAGAGHEQFF. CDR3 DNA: TGTGCCAGCAGCTTAGCTCTGGCAGGGGCCGGCCATGAGCAGTTCTTC. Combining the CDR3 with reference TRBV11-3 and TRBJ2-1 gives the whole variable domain EAGVVQSPRYKIIEKKQPVAFWCNPISGHNTLYWYLQNLGQGPELLIRYENEEAVDDSQLPKDRFSAERLKGVDSTLKIQPAELGDSAVYLCASSLALAGAGHEQFFGPGTRLTVL.

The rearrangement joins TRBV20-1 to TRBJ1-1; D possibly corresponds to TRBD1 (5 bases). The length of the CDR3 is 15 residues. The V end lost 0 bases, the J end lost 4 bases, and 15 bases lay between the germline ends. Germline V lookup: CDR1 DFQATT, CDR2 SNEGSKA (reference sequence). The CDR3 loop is CSARDSGQGGTEAFF. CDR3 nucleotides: TGCAGTGCTAGAGATAGTGGGCAGGGCGGCACTGAAGCTTTCTTT.

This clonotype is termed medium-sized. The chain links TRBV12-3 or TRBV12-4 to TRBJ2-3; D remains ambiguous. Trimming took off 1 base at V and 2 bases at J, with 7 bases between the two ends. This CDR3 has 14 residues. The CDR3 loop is CASSLVQHTDTQYF. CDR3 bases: TGTGCCAGCAGTTTAGTACAGCACACAGATACGCAGTATTTT.

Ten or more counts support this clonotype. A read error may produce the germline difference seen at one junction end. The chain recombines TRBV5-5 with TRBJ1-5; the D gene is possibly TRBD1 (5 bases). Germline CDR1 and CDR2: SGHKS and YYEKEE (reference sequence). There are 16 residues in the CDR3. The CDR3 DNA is TGTGCCAACAGCTTGGTTGGGGGGGATAGCAATCAGCCCCAGCACTTT. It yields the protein CANSLVGGDSNQPQHF.

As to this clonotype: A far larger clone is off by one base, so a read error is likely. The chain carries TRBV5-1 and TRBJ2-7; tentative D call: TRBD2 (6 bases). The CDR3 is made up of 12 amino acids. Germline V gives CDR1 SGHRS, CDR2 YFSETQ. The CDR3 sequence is CASREDVYEQYF. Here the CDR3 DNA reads TGTGCCAGCAGGGAGGACGTCTACGAGCAGTACTTC.

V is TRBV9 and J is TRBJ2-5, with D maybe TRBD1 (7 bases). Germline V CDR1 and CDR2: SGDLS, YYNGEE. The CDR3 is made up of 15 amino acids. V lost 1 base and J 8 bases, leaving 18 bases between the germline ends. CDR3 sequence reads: CASSVNRGGDTTQYF. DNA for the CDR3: TGTGCCAGCAGCGTAAACAGGGGAGGCGATACCACCCAGTACTTC.

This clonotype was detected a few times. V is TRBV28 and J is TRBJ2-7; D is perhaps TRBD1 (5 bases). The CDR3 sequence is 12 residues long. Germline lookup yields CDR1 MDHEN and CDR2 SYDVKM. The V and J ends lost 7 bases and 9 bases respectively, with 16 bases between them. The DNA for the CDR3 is TGTGCCAGCACCCCCACAGGTACCTGGCAGTACTTC. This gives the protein CASTPTGTWQYF. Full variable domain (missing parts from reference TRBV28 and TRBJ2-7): DVKVTQSSRYLVKRTGEKVFLECVQDMDHENMFWYRQDPGLGLRLIYFSYDVKMKEKGDIPEGYSVSREKKERFSLILESASTNQTSMYLCASTPTGTWQYFGPGTRLTVT.

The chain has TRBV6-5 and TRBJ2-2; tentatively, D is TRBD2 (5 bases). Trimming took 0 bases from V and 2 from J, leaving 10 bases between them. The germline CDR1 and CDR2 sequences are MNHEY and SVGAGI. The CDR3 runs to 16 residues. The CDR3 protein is CASSYSRRTNTGELFF. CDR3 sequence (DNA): TGTGCCAGCAGTTACTCGCGGAGGACTAACACCGGGGAGCTGTTTTTT.

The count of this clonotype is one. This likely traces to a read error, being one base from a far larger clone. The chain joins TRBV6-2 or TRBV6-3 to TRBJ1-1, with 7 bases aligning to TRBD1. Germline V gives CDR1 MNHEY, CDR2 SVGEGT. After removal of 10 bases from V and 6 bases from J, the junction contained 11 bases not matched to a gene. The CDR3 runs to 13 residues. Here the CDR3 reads CATKQQGHSEAFF. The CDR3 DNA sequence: TGTGCCACCAAACAACAGGGGCACTCTGAAGCTTTCTTT.

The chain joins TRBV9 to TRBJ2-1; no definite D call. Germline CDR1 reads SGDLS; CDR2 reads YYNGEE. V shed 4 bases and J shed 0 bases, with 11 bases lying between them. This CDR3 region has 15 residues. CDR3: CASSPIWTSYNEQFF. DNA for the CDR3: TGTGCCAGCAGCCCTATCTGGACCTCCTACAATGAGCAGTTCTTC.

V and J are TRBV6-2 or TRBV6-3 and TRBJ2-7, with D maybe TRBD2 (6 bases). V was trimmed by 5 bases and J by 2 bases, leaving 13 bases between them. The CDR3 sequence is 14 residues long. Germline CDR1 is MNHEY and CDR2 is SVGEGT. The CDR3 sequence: CASSPRIAAYEQYF. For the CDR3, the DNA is TGTGCCAGCAGTCCCCGTATAGCGGCCTACGAGCAGTACTTC.

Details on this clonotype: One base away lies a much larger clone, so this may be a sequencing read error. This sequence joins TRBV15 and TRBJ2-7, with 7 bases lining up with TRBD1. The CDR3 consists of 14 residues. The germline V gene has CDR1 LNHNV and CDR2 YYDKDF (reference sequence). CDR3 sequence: CATIRGTVSYEQYF. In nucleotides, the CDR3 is TGTGCCACCATCAGAGGGACAGTATCCTACGAGCAGTACTTC.

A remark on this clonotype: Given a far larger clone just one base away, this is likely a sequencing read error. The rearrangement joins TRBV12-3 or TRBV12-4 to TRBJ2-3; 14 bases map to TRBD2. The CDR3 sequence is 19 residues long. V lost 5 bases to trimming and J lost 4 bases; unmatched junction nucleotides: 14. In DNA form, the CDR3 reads TGTGCCAGCAGTGCCCGATCCGGGACTAGCGGGAGAGGGGCAGATACGCAGTATTTT. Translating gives CASSARSGTSGRGADTQYF.

CDR3: CSASPLTGEETQYF. CDR3 coding DNA: TGCAGTGCTAGCCCCTTGACAGGGGAAGAGACCCAGTACTTC. V usage is TRBV20-1 and J usage is TRBJ2-5; 8 positions match TRBD1. Trimming took 3 bases from V and 3 from J; bases not matched to a gene: 6. The germline gives CDR1 DFQATT, CDR2 SNEGSKA (reference sequence). The CDR3 is 14 amino acids.

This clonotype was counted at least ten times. CDR3 bases: TGTGCCAGCTCGGCGGGACAGGGGGAACAGCCCCAGCATTTT. Translated: CASSAGQGEQPQHF. This sequence joins TRBV18 and TRBJ1-5; 11 positions agree with TRBD1. The trim removed 6 bases at V and 7 bases at J, leaving 5 bases unmatched. The CDR3 length is 14 residues. Germline assignment: CDR1 KGHSH and CDR2 LQKENI.

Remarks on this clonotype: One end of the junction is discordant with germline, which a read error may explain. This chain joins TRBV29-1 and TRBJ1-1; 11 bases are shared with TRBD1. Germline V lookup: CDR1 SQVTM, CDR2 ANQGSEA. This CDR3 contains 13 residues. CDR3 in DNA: TGCAGCGTACGTGGACAGGGGGCTCCTGAAGATTTCTTT. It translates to CSVRGQGAPEDFF.

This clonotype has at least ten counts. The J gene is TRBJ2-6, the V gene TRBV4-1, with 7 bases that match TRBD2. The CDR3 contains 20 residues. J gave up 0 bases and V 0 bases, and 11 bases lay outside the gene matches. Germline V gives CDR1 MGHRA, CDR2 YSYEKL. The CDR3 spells CASSQDPGVAGSSGANVLTF. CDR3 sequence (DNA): TGCGCCAGCAGCCAAGATCCCGGGGTAGCGGGTAGCTCTGGGGCCAACGTCCTGACTTTC.

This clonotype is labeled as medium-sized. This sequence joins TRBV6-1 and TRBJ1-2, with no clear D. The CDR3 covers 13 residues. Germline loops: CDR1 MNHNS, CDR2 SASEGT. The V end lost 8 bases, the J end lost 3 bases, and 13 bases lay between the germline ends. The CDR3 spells CASAQTDYYGYTF. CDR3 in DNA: TGTGCCAGCGCCCAGACCGACTACTATGGCTACACCTTC.

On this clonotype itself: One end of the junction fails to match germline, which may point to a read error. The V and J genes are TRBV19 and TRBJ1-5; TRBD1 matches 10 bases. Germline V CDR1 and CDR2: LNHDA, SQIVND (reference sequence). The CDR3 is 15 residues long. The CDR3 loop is CASISTGTGDHPQHF. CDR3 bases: TGTGCCAGTATCTCTACCGGGACAGGGGATCATCCCCAGCATTTT. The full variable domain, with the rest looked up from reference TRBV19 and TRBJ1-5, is DGGITQSPKYLFRKEGQNVTLSCEQNLNHDAMYWYRQDPGQGLRLIYYSQIVNDFQKGDIAEGYSVSREKKESFPLTVTSAQKNPTAFYLCASISTGTGDHPQHFGDGTRLSIL.

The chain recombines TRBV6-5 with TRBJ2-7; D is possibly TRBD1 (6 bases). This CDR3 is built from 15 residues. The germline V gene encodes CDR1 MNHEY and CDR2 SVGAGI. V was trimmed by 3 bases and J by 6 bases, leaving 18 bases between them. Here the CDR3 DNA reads TGTGCCAGCAGTTATCTCCAGGGGTGCCGACGCGAGCAGTACTTC. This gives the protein CASSYLQGCRREQYF.

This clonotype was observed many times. CDR3 nucleotides: TGTGCCAGCAGTTCCCCAGTAAACTATGGCTACACCTTC. It encodes CASSSPVNYGYTF. V and J are TRBV28 and TRBJ1-2; D gene ambiguous. This CDR3 has 13 residues. The V gene's germline CDR1 is MDHEN and CDR2 SYDVKM. Between the trimmed V and J ends, which lost 4 bases and 2 bases, there was a span of 8 bases.

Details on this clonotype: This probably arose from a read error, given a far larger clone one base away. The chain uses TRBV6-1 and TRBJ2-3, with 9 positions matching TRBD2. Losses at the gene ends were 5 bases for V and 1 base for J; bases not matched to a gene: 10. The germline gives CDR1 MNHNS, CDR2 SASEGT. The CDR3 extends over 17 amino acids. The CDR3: CASSYNFLAGGTDTQYF. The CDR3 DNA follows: TGTGCCAGCAGTTACAACTTTTTAGCGGGAGGCACAGATACGCAGTATTTT.

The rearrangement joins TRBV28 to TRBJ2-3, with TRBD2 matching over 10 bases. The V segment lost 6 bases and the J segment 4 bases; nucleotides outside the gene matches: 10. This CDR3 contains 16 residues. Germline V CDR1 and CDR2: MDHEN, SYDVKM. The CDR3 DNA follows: TGTGCCAGCAGCCCTATTAGCGGGAGGTCCGCAGATACGCAGTATTTT. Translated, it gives CASSPISGRSADTQYF. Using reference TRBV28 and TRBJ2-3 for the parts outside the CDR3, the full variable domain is DVKVTQSSRYLVKRTGEKVFLECVQDMDHENMFWYRQDPGLGLRLIYFSYDVKMKEKGDIPEGYSVSREKKERFSLILESASTNQTSMYLCASSPISGRSADTQYFGPGTRLTVL.

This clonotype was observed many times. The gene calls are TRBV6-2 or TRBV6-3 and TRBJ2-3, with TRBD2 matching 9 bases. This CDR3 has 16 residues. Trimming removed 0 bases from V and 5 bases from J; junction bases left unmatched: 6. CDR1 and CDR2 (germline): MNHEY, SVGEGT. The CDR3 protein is CASSYSAGGPGDTQYF. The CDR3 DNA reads TGTGCCAGCAGTTACTCCGCGGGAGGGCCTGGAGATACGCAGTATTTT.

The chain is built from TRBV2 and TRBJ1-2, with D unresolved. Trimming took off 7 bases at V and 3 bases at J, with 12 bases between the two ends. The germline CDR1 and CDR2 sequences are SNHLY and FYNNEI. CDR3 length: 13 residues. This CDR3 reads CASTVGTYYGYTF. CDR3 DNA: TGTGCCAGCACTGTGGGCACCTACTATGGCTACACCTTC. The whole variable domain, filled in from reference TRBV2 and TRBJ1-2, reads EPEVTQTPSHQVTQMGQEVILRCVPISNHLYFYWYRQILGQKVEFLVSFYNNEISEKSEIFDDQFSVERPDGSNFTLKIRSTKLEDSAMYFCASTVGTYYGYTFGSGTRLTVV.